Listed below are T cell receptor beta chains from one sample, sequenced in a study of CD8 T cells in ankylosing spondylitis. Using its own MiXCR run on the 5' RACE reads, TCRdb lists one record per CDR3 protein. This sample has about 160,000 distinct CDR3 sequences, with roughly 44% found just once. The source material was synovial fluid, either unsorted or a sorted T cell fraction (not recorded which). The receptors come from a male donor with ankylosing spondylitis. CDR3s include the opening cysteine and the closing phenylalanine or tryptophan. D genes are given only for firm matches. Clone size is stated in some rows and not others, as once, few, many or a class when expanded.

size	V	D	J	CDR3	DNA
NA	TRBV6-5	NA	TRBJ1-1	CASNYREATEAFF	TGTGCCAGCAATTACAGGGAGGCCACTGAAGCTTTCTTT
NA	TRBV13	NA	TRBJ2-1	CASSFRTSEQFF	TGTGCCAGCAGCTTCCGGACTTCAGAGCAGTTCTTC
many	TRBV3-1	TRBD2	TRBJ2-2	CASSQEGLAVGTGELFF	TGTGCCAGCAGCCAAGAGGGACTAGCGGTAGGGACCGGGGAGCTGTTTTTT
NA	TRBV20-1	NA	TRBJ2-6	CSAGYLSGANVLTF	TGCAGCGCGGGGTATTTATCAGGGGCCAACGTCCTGACTTTC
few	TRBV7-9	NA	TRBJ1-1	CASSLWGRTEAFF	TGTGCCAGCAGCTTATGGGGGCGCACTGAAGCTTTCTTT
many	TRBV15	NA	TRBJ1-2	CATSGVGYGYTF	TGTGCCACCAGCGGGGTTGGTTATGGCTACACCTTC
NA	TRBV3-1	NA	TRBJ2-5	CASSQEKRLQETQYF	TGTGCCAGCAGCCAAGAAAAAAGACTACAAGAGACCCAGTACTTC
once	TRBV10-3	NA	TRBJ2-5	CAISTSMSETQYF	TGTGCCATCAGTACTAGTATGTCCGAGACCCAGTACTTC
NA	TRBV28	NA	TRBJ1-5	CASTHRGSSQPQHF	TGTGCCAGCACCCACCGTGGGAGTTCTCAGCCCCAGCATTTT
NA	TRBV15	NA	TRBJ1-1	CATSEMRRDPEAFF	TGTGCCACCAGCGAAATGCGCAGGGACCCTGAAGCTTTCTTT
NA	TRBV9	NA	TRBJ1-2	CASSVDDNYGYTF	TGTGCCAGCAGCGTAGACGATAACTATGGCTACACCTTC
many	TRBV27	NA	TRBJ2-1	CASSLNIGASAKPGEQFF	TGTGCCAGCAGTTTAAATATAGGGGCTAGCGCAAAACCTGGGGAGCAGTTCTTC
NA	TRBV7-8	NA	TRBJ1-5	CASSLAAIFFRDHNQPQHF	TGTGCCAGCAGCTTAGCTGCCATTTTCTTCCGGGATCACAATCAGCCCCAGCATTTT
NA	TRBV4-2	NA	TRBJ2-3	CASSLEGTPPGDTQYF	TGTGCCAGCAGCCTGGAGGGGACTCCCCCTGGGGATACGCAGTATTTT
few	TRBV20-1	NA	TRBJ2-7	CSAPYRVPYEQYF	TGCAGTGCACCCTACAGGGTACCCTACGAGCAGTACTTC
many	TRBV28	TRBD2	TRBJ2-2	CASSSPTSGRVALQNTGELFF	TGTGCCAGCAGTTCCCCGACTAGCGGGAGGGTTGCCTTACAAAACACCGGGGAGCTGTTTTTT
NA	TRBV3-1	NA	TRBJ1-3	CASSPSISGNTIYF	TGTGCCAGCAGCCCATCAATCTCTGGAAACACCATATATTTT
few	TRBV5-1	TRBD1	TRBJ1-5	CAIYDRGPDNQPQHF	TGCGCCATCTACGACAGGGGGCCGGACAATCAGCCCCAGCATTTT
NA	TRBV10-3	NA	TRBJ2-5	CAISGLSKETQYF	TGTGCCATCAGTGGATTATCTAAAGAGACCCAGTACTTC
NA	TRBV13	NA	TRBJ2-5	CASSSAGTEVWETQYF	TGTGCCAGCAGCTCCGCCGGGACGGAGGTTTGGGAGACCCAGTACTTC
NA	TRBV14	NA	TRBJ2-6	CASSRGLSGANVLTF	TGTGCCAGCAGCCGAGGTCTATCCGGGGCCAACGTCCTGACTTTC
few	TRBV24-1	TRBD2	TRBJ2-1	CATSEPPIPSGGRTLYNEQFF	TGTGCCACCAGTGAACCTCCGATACCTAGTGGCGGGAGGACCTTGTACAATGAGCAGTTCTTC
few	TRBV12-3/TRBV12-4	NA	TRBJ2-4	CASSLRAIAKNIQYF	TGTGCCAGCAGTTTAAGGGCCATAGCCAAAAACATTCAGTACTTC
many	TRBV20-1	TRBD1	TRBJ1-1	CSAQGQGVTEAFF	TGCAGTGCCCAGGGACAGGGCGTCACTGAAGCTTTCTTT
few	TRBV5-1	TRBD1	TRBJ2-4	CASSRGGLAKNIQYF	TGCGCCAGCAGCCGAGGGGGCTTAGCCAAAAACATTCAGTACTTC
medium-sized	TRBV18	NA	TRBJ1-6	CASTNPGDGNSPLHF	TGTGCCAGCACCAACCCGGGGGACGGAAATTCACCCCTCCACTTT
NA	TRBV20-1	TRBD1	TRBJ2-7	CSAQPGDSFYEQYF	TGCAGTGCCCAACCTGGGGACAGCTTCTACGAGCAGTACTTC
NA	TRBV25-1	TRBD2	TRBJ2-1	CASSPPAGVPGNIGEQFF	TGTGCCAGCAGCCCACCTGCGGGGGTACCGGGGAATATCGGTGAGCAGTTCTTC
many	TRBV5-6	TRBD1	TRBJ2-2	CASSTSQGAGTGELFF	TGTGCCAGCAGCACCTCCCAGGGGGCAGGCACCGGGGAGCTGTTTTTT
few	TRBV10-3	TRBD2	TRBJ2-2	CAIRKKRGGRGTGELFF	TGTGCCATCAGGAAAAAGCGGGGGGGCCGAGGCACCGGGGAGCTGTTTTTT
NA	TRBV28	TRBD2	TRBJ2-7	CASSHPHREVYEQYF	TGTGCCAGCAGCCATCCCCATCGGGAGGTGTACGAGCAGTACTTC
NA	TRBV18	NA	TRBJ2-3	CASSPPRAPAADTQYF	TGTGCCAGCTCACCACCTAGGGCCCCGGCCGCAGATACGCAGTATTTT
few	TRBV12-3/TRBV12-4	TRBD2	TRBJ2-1	CASSTLLAGGFYNEQFF	TGTGCCAGCAGTACCCTTCTAGCGGGAGGGTTCTACAATGAGCAGTTCTTC
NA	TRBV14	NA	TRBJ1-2	CASSPGLPNGYTF	TGTGCCAGCAGCCCCGGGCTCCCCAATGGCTACACCTTC
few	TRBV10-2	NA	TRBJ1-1	CASSWRRATEAFF	TGCGCCAGCAGTTGGCGCAGGGCTACTGAAGCTTTCTTT
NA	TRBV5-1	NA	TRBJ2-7	CASSFTGVYEQYF	TGCGCCAGCAGCTTCACAGGAGTCTACGAGCAGTACTTC
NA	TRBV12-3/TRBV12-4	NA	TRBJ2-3	CASSPTLYTDMQYF	TGTGCCAGCAGCCCGACTCTTTACACAGATATGCAGTATTTT
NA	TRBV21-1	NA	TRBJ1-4	CASSNNTPDRQGPTNEKLFF	TGTGCCAGCAGCAACAACACCCCCGACAGACAGGGACCAACTAATGAAAAACTGTTTTTT
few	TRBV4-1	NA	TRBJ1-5	CASSPRVYSNQPQHF	TGCGCCAGCAGCCCGAGGGTTTATAGCAATCAGCCCCAGCATTTT
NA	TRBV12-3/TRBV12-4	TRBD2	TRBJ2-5	CASSYLAGGPETQYF	TGTGCCAGCAGTTACTTAGCGGGAGGGCCGGAGACCCAGTACTTC
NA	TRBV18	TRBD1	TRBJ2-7	CASSPQGQNTYEQYF	TGTGCCAGCTCACCGCAGGGACAGAATACCTACGAGCAGTACTTC
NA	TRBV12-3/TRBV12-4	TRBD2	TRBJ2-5	CASSYRLAGGCETQYF	TGTGCCAGCAGCTACCGACTAGCGGGAGGCTGTGAGACCCAGTACTTC
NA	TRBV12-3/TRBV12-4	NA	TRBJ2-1	CASSPWQGIYNEQFF	TGTGCCAGCAGCCCGTGGCAGGGAATTTACAATGAGCAGTTCTTC
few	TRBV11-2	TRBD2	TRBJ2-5	CASSSHDRDYLQETQYF	TGTGCCAGCAGCTCACACGACCGGGACTACCTACAAGAGACCCAGTACTTC
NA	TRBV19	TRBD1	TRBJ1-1	CASSTDGGGAWTEAFF	TGTGCCAGTAGTACCGACGGAGGGGGCGCGTGGACTGAAGCTTTCTTT
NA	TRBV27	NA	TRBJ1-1	CASRIGGDTEAFF	TGTGCCAGCAGAATAGGGGGGGACACTGAAGCTTTCTTT
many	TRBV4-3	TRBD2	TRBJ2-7	CASSQEADGGSYEQYF	TGCGCCAGCAGCCAAGAGGCTGACGGGGGGTCCTACGAGCAGTACTTC
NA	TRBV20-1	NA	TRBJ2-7	CSAPGSRDYEQYF	TGCAGTGCCCCGGGCAGTCGTGACTACGAGCAGTACTTC
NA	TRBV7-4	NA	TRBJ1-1	CASSLLPDYTEAFF	TGTGCCAGCAGCTTACTCCCAGACTACACTGAAGCTTTCTTT
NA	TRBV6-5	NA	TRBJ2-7	CASSYSRLHYEQYF	TGTGCCAGCAGTTACTCGAGACTTCACTACGAGCAGTACTTC
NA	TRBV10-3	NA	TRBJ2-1	CAISGRGPGDNEQFF	TGTGCCATCAGTGGGAGGGGGCCAGGGGACAATGAGCAGTTCTTC